This T cell receptor (beta chain) derives from a study of blood T cells in healthy people across ages. As to this clonotype: At one end, the junction sequence differs from germline, possibly due to a read error.

Then a second PCR, running roughly 7 to 11 cycles, was carried out with a sample-barcoded 5' primer and a J-beta primer mix. From the 5' RACE reads, TCRdb called clonotypes with MiXCR, one entry per CDR3 protein. The table has around 900,000 distinct CDR3 sequences, under 30% seen once. The CDR3 length is 14 residues. This clonotype was obtained from a woman at least 80 years old in good health. Sequencing was carried out using blood. The chain carries TRBV12-3 or TRBV12-4 and TRBJ1-1; 10 nucleotides agree with TRBD1. CDR3 DNA: TGTGCCAACAGTTTAGGGGACAGGGGAACTGAAGCTTTCTTT. As protein: CANSLGDRGTEAFF.